This T cell receptor beta chain was recovered during a study of T-cell memory formation after mild COVID-19. TCRdb called the 5' RACE reads again in MiXCR, with one record for every CDR3 protein. The table shows 450,000 to 700,000 distinct CDR3 sequences, with 15% to 20% occurring only once. Notes on the study in general: The study found contracting CD4+ clones mainly in CM and EM and contracting CD8+ clones in EMRA. Day 15 to 85 contracting clones showed balanced CD4/CD8; day 15 to 37 expanders favored CD4+.

Trimming took off 2 bases at V and 7 bases at J, with 14 bases between the two ends. Per germline, CDR1 SGHKS and CDR2 YYEKEE (reference sequence). This CDR3 spans 14 amino acids. In its sample, this clonotype was seen a few times. Its antigen remains unknown. This receptor was identified in an adult woman who had mild COVID-19 (a few samples of this study predate the infection). Cell type and time point are not known. The material sequenced was PBMCs or a T cell subset sorted from them (not recorded which). The chain has TRBV5-5 and TRBJ2-3; D unresolved. CDR3 DNA: TGTGCCAGCAGCTTCCGCCCGGAAGATAATACGCAGTATTTT. This gives the protein CASSFRPEDNTQYF.